This T cell receptor (beta chain) is from a study of metastatic and nonmetastatic thyroid tumors. Overall study: A comparison of repertoires was made across blood and tumor or nodule tissue from malignant and benign thyroid patients.

Notes on the study in general: It was reportedly found that TCR beta diversity was significantly higher in malignant thyroid tumors than in benign nodules, a difference seen in both blood and tumor samples.

The entire patient cohort was treatment-naive prior to thyroid surgery. V lost 5 bases to trimming and J lost 2 bases, with 16 bases between them. The CDR3 covers 14 residues. Germline values: CDR1 DFQATT, CDR2 SNEGSKA (reference sequence). Per the study methods: Clinicopathological groups differed in CDR3, with these differences serving to build a distant-metastasis classifier for papillary thyroid cancer. TCRdb reprocessed the PCR reads via MiXCR. For this entry, the V and J calls and clone size follow TCRdb and not the study's own pipeline. The sample records around 37,000 clones, about 24% being singletons. This clone was seen repeatedly, ten times or more. Antigen: not known.

Sequencing was carried out using blood. This chain links TRBV20-1 with TRBJ2-7; tentatively, D is TRBD2 (5 bases). This TCR derives from a female donor with papillary thyroid cancer or a benign thyroid nodule (not recorded which). Some clones in this sample may be carry-over from other donors' samples. In nucleotides, the CDR3 is TGCAGTGCTGACTTTCGCGGGCCGACCTACGAGCAGTACTTC. Amino acid sequence: CSADFRGPTYEQYF.